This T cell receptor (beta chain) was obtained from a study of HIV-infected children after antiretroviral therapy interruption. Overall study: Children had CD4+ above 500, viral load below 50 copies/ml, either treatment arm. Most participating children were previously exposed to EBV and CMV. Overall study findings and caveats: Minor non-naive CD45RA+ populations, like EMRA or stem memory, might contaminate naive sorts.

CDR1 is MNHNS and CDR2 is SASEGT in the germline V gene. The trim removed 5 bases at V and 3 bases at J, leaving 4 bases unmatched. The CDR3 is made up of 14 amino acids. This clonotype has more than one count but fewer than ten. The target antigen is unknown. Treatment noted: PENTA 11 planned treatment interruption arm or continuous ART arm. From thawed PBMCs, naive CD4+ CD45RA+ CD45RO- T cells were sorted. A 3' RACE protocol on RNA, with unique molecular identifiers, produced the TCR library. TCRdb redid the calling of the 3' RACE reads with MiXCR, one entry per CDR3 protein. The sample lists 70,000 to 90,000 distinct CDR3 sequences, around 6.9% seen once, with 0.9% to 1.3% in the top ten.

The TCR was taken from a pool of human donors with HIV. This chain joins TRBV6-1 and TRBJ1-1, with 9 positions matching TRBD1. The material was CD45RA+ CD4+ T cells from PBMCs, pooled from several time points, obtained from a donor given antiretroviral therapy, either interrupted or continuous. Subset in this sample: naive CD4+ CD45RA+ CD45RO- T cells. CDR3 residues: CASSLDRGDTEAFF. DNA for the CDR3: TGTGCCAGCAGTCTAGACAGGGGGGACACTGAAGCTTTCTTT.